The rows below give T cell receptor beta chains drawn from one sample of a study of shared clonotypes between healthy human individuals. Profiling relied on immunoSEQ multiplex PCR, and the TCRdb table lists in-frame clones only, not all of them. The data show over 1.5 million clones, with under 99% seen just once and roughly 0.42% held by the top ten. Sequenced material: naive CD4+ T cells sorted from blood. The receptors were gathered from a man in his thirties or forties in good health. The CDR3 runs from the conserved cysteine through the conserved F or W. The D gene is left open where the match is weak. Size values are once, few and many counts, or a class for expanded clones, and some rows have none.

V: TRBV5-4
D: -
size: -
J: TRBJ1-3
CDR3: CASSSRLGDGNTIYF
DNA: TGTGCCAGCAGCTCCCGATTGGGGGATGGAAACACCATATATTTT

V: TRBV5-5
D: -
size: -
J: TRBJ2-7
CDR3: CASSFIGDEQYF
DNA: TGTGCCAGCAGCTTCATAGGGGACGAGCAGTACTTC

V: TRBV7-3
D: -
size: -
J: TRBJ2-1
CDR3: CASSPGRGDEQFF
DNA: TGTGCCAGCAGCCCCGGTCGAGGGGATGAGCAGTTCTTC

V: TRBV28
D: -
size: -
J: TRBJ1-1
CDR3: CASSLRQLNTEAFF
DNA: TGTGCCAGCAGTTTGCGACAGCTGAACACTGAAGCTTTCTTT

V: TRBV7-2
D: -
size: -
J: TRBJ1-1
CDR3: CASTLSGYGTEAFF
DNA: TGTGCCAGCACCCTATCCGGGTACGGCACTGAAGCTTTCTTT

V: TRBV28
D: -
size: -
J: TRBJ2-7
CDR3: CASRPTETYEQYF
DNA: TGTGCCAGCAGACCCACGGAGACCTACGAGCAGTACTTC

V: TRBV27
D: -
size: -
J: TRBJ2-4
CDR3: CATHEKPGLPLNIQYF
DNA: TGTGCCACACACGAAAAGCCGGGCCTCCCATTAAACATTCAGTACTTC

V: TRBV11-3
D: -
size: -
J: TRBJ2-2
CDR3: CASSERITGELFF
DNA: TGTGCCAGCAGCGAAAGGATTACCGGGGAGCTGTTTTTT

V: TRBV2
D: -
size: -
J: TRBJ2-3
CDR3: CASSWSSPEDTQYF
DNA: TGTGCCAGCAGCTGGAGCTCCCCGGAAGATACGCAGTATTTT

V: TRBV30
D: TRBD2
size: once
J: TRBJ2-1
CDR3: CAWSPTGTRYNEQFF
DNA: TGTGCCTGGAGTCCAACCGGGACTAGATACAATGAGCAGTTCTTC

V: TRBV5-4
D: -
size: -
J: TRBJ2-3
CDR3: CASSPTPRTDTQYF
DNA: TGTGCCAGCAGCCCCACCCCCAGGACAGATACGCAGTATTTT

V: TRBV28
D: -
size: -
J: TRBJ1-2
CDR3: CASHRTRFAGGYTF
DNA: TGTGCCAGCCATCGAACACGGTTCGCTGGTGGCTACACCTTC

V: TRBV7-9
D: -
size: -
J: TRBJ2-3
CDR3: CASSRLVRLSTDTQYF
DNA: TGTGCCAGCAGCCGCCTTGTTCGTTTGAGCACAGATACGCAGTATTTT

V: TRBV6-6
D: -
size: -
J: TRBJ2-5
CDR3: CASSYFVGAQYF
DNA: TGTGCCAGCAGTTACTTTGTGGGGGCCCAGTACTTC

V: TRBV19
D: -
size: -
J: TRBJ1-1
CDR3: CASSIRRGSWNTEAFF
DNA: TGTGCCAGTAGTATAAGGAGGGGAAGTTGGAACACTGAAGCTTTCTTT

V: TRBV28
D: TRBD1
size: -
J: TRBJ2-7
CDR3: CASSLWGQGGSYEQYF
DNA: TGTGCCAGCAGTTTGTGGGGACAGGGGGGCTCCTACGAGCAGTACTTC

V: TRBV30
D: -
size: -
J: TRBJ1-3
CDR3: CAWSGVMFGNTIYF
DNA: TGTGCCTGGAGTGGGGTTATGTTTGGAAACACCATATATTTT

V: TRBV10-2
D: -
size: -
J: TRBJ2-1
CDR3: CASSVRQSYNEQFF
DNA: TGCGCCAGCAGTGTACGGCAGTCCTACAATGAGCAGTTCTTC

V: TRBV25-1
D: TRBD1
size: -
J: TRBJ2-7
CDR3: CASSEGQGRTEQYF
DNA: TGTGCCAGCAGTGAGGGACAGGGCAGGACCGAGCAGTACTTC

V: TRBV5-1
D: -
size: -
J: TRBJ2-1
CDR3: CASSRDVSSYNEQFF
DNA: TGCGCCAGCAGCAGAGACGTGAGCTCCTACAATGAGCAGTTCTTC

V: TRBV5-1
D: -
size: -
J: TRBJ1-1
CDR3: CASSLAGAKTEAFF
DNA: TGCGCCAGCAGCTTGGCGGGAGCCAAAACAGAAGCTTTCTTT

V: TRBV11-1
D: TRBD1
size: -
J: TRBJ2-7
CDR3: CASSWRQGHNSYPAYEQYF
DNA: TGTGCCAGCAGCTGGAGACAGGGACACAACTCTTACCCTGCCTACGAGCAGTACTTC

V: TRBV7-9
D: -
size: -
J: TRBJ2-7
CDR3: CASSPDGRISYEQYF
DNA: TGTGCCAGCAGCCCAGACGGCCGAATCTCCTACGAGCAGTACTTC

V: TRBV5-5
D: -
size: once
J: TRBJ1-5
CDR3: CASSPASSNQPQHF
DNA: TGTGCCAGCAGCCCCGCCTCCAGCAATCAGCCCCAGCATTTT

V: TRBV5-1
D: TRBD2
size: -
J: TRBJ2-1
CDR3: CASSFQREGEQFF
DNA: TGCGCCAGCAGCTTCCAGCGGGAGGGTGAGCAGTTCTTC

V: TRBV5-1
D: TRBD1
size: -
J: TRBJ2-3
CDR3: CASSLAGTGGHTSSTDTQYF
DNA: TGCGCCAGCAGCTTGGCCGGGACAGGGGGCCATACCTCTAGCACAGATACGCAGTATTTT

V: TRBV5-1
D: -
size: -
J: TRBJ1-1
CDR3: CASSLGRNTEAFF
DNA: TGCGCCAGCAGCTTGGGGAGAAACACTGAAGCTTTCTTT

V: TRBV10-3
D: -
size: -
J: TRBJ2-7
CDR3: CAISDSSGYYEQYF
DNA: TGTGCCATCAGTGACAGTTCCGGTTACTACGAGCAGTACTTC

V: TRBV19
D: -
size: once
J: TRBJ2-2
CDR3: CASSIAGSGELFF
DNA: TGTGCCAGTAGTATAGCCGGGTCCGGGGAGCTGTTTTTT

V: TRBV19
D: -
size: -
J: TRBJ2-7
CDR3: CASSIRASSYEQYF
DNA: TGTGCCAGTAGTATCCGGGCCAGCTCCTACGAGCAGTACTTC

V: TRBV7-2
D: -
size: -
J: TRBJ2-1
CDR3: CASSFFGRRSYNEQFF
DNA: TGTGCCAGCAGCTTCTTTGGGCGCCGATCCTACAATGAGCAGTTCTTC

V: TRBV28
D: TRBD1
size: -
J: TRBJ1-1
CDR3: CASSVDRGPEAFF
DNA: TGTGCCAGCAGTGTGGACAGGGGGCCTGAAGCTTTCTTT

V: TRBV7-2
D: TRBD2
size: -
J: TRBJ2-1
CDR3: CASSAGLAGVNEQFF
DNA: TGTGCCAGCAGCGCAGGACTAGCGGGGGTGAATGAGCAGTTCTTC

V: TRBV18
D: -
size: -
J: TRBJ1-4
CDR3: CASSPRQPQNEKLFF
DNA: TGTGCCAGCTCACCACGACAGCCCCAAAATGAAAAACTGTTTTTT

V: TRBV18
D: -
size: -
J: TRBJ2-7
CDR3: CASSLRGSYEQYF
DNA: TGTGCCAGCTCACTCAGAGGTTCTTACGAGCAGTACTTC

V: TRBV25-1
D: TRBD1
size: once
J: TRBJ2-7
CDR3: CASSPRTGGPSYEQYF
DNA: TGTGCCAGCAGTCCTAGGACAGGGGGGCCCTCCTACGAGCAGTACTTC

V: TRBV29-1
D: -
size: -
J: TRBJ1-2
CDR3: CSVDRGVSYTF
DNA: TGCAGCGTTGACAGGGGTGTTAGCTACACCTTC

V: TRBV28
D: -
size: -
J: TRBJ2-7
CDR3: CASSLSPGRPEQYF
DNA: TGTGCCAGCAGTTTAAGTCCAGGAAGACCCGAGCAGTACTTC

V: TRBV7-9
D: -
size: -
J: TRBJ2-2
CDR3: CASSLASGTGELFF
DNA: TGTGCCAGCAGCTTAGCTAGCGGCACCGGGGAGCTGTTTTTT

V: TRBV12-5
D: -
size: -
J: TRBJ1-1
CDR3: CASGLESYTEAFF
DNA: TGTGCTAGTGGTTTGGAAAGTTACACTGAAGCTTTCTTT

V: TRBV5-6
D: TRBD1
size: -
J: TRBJ1-1
CDR3: CASSGWDRGTTEAFF
DNA: TGTGCCAGCAGCGGATGGGACAGGGGTACGACTGAAGCTTTCTTT

V: TRBV14
D: -
size: -
J: TRBJ2-3
CDR3: CASRWGSGTDTQYF
DNA: TGTGCCAGCAGGTGGGGTAGCGGCACAGATACGCAGTATTTT

V: TRBV7-9
D: -
size: -
J: TRBJ2-7
CDR3: CASSIPVGRLYF
DNA: TGTGCCAGCAGCATCCCTGTCGGGCGATTGTACTTC

V: TRBV18
D: -
size: -
J: TRBJ1-4
CDR3: CASSPQLPGNGNEKLFF
DNA: TGTGCCAGCTCACCACAGCTGCCGGGGAATGGAAATGAAAAACTGTTTTTT

V: TRBV20-1
D: -
size: once
J: TRBJ2-7
CDR3: CSALEGYEQYF
DNA: TGCAGTGCTCTCGAAGGCTACGAGCAGTACTTC

V: TRBV10-1
D: -
size: -
J: TRBJ2-5
CDR3: CASKPGLDQETQYF
DNA: TGCGCCAGCAAGCCGGGACTGGACCAAGAGACCCAGTACTTC

V: TRBV18
D: -
size: -
J: TRBJ1-3
CDR3: CASSPQAGDSGNTIYF
DNA: TGTGCCAGCTCACCGCAGGCAGGGGATTCTGGAAACACCATATATTTT

V: TRBV4-2
D: -
size: -
J: TRBJ2-7
CDR3: CASSQDREYEQYF
DNA: TGTGCCAGCAGCCAAGATCGCGAGTATGAGCAGTACTTC

V: TRBV28
D: -
size: -
J: TRBJ1-5
CDR3: CASSPTGQPQHF
DNA: TGTGCCAGCAGTCCGACGGGTCAGCCCCAGCATTTT

V: TRBV28
D: -
size: -
J: TRBJ1-5
CDR3: CASSSHLRQPQHF
DNA: TGTGCCAGCAGTTCCCACCTCCGACAGCCCCAGCATTTT